These T cell receptor beta chains were read from a single sample in a study of blood T cell repertoires in COVID-19. Clones were read by immunoSEQ multiplex PCR, and TCRdb kept only the in-frame ones, dropping some. The repertoire holds 310,000 or so clones, with around 83% as singletons. Specimen: peripheral blood. The source is a woman between 45 and 60 years old with acute or convalescent COVID-19. The CDR3 runs from the conserved cysteine through the conserved F or W. Fields, in order: D gene, CDR3 length, J gene, clone size, V gene, CDR3 protein, CDR3 DNA. A D gene is named only where the DNA matches it firmly. Size tells how often a clone was seen (once, few, many) or the class of an expanded clone, and some rows leave it out.

D gene: .
CDR3 length: 14
J gene: TRBJ1-1
clone size: .
V gene: TRBV11-3
CDR3 protein: CASSLDRGNTEAFF
CDR3 DNA: TGTGCCAGCAGCTTAGATCGAGGGAACACTGAAGCTTTCTTT

D gene: .
CDR3 length: 15
J gene: TRBJ1-3
clone size: .
V gene: TRBV14
CDR3 protein: CASSQVPGSGNTIYF
CDR3 DNA: TGTGCCAGCAGCCAAGTACCAGGTTCTGGAAACACCATATATTTT

D gene: TRBD2
CDR3 length: 13
J gene: TRBJ2-5
clone size: .
V gene: TRBV7-9
CDR3 protein: CASSPSGEETQYF
CDR3 DNA: TGTGCCAGCAGCCCTAGCGGAGAAGAGACCCAGTACTTC

D gene: TRBD2
CDR3 length: 15
J gene: TRBJ2-1
clone size: .
V gene: TRBV9
CDR3 protein: CASSLGLAGPNEQFF
CDR3 DNA: TGTGCCAGCAGCCTCGGACTAGCGGGACCGAATGAGCAGTTCTTC

D gene: .
CDR3 length: 14
J gene: TRBJ2-1
clone size: once
V gene: TRBV29-1
CDR3 protein: CSVGGGRGPNEQFF
CDR3 DNA: TGCAGCGTTGGCGGGGGACGGGGGCCGAATGAGCAGTTCTTC

D gene: .
CDR3 length: 12
J gene: TRBJ2-3
clone size: .
V gene: TRBV7-2
CDR3 protein: CASSPPSDTQYF
CDR3 DNA: TGTGCCAGCAGCCCCCCCTCAGATACGCAGTATTTT

D gene: .
CDR3 length: 17
J gene: TRBJ2-7
clone size: .
V gene: TRBV27
CDR3 protein: CASRVRGGLGWAYEQYF
CDR3 DNA: TGTGCCAGCAGGGTTAGAGGGGGATTGGGTTGGGCCTACGAGCAGTACTTC

D gene: TRBD1
CDR3 length: 14
J gene: TRBJ2-3
clone size: .
V gene: TRBV6-5
CDR3 protein: CASSPRQGTDTQYF
CDR3 DNA: TGTGCCAGCAGCCCCCGACAGGGTACAGATACGCAGTATTTT

D gene: TRBD1
CDR3 length: 15
J gene: TRBJ1-2
clone size: .
V gene: TRBV9
CDR3 protein: CASSLGTGPDYGYTF
CDR3 DNA: TGTGCCAGCAGCCTGGGGACAGGGCCAGACTATGGCTACACCTTC

D gene: TRBD1
CDR3 length: 15
J gene: TRBJ1-5
clone size: few
V gene: TRBV18
CDR3 protein: CASSRGQGSNQPQHF
CDR3 DNA: TGTGCCAGCTCACGTGGACAGGGAAGCAATCAGCCCCAGCATTTT

D gene: .
CDR3 length: 15
J gene: TRBJ1-5
clone size: .
V gene: TRBV30
CDR3 protein: CAWSLGVYSNQPQHF
CDR3 DNA: TGTGCCTGGAGCCTTGGTGTCTATAGCAATCAGCCCCAGCATTTT

D gene: TRBD1
CDR3 length: 13
J gene: TRBJ1-2
clone size: once
V gene: TRBV30
CDR3 protein: CAWQRDRDYGYTF
CDR3 DNA: TGTGCCTGGCAGAGGGACAGGGACTATGGCTACACCTTC

D gene: TRBD2
CDR3 length: 17
J gene: TRBJ2-3
clone size: once
V gene: TRBV6-4
CDR3 protein: CASSDSPGLAGVDTQYF
CDR3 DNA: TGTGCCAGCAGTGACTCCCCGGGACTAGCGGGAGTAGATACGCAGTATTTT

D gene: .
CDR3 length: 12
J gene: TRBJ1-1
clone size: .
V gene: TRBV20-1
CDR3 protein: CSASPVNTEAFF
CDR3 DNA: TGCAGTGCTAGTCCAGTGAACACTGAAGCTTTCTTT

D gene: .
CDR3 length: 14
J gene: TRBJ1-4
clone size: .
V gene: TRBV2
CDR3 protein: CASSYQGREEKLFF
CDR3 DNA: TGTGCCAGCAGTTACCAGGGACGGGAGGAAAAACTGTTTTTT

D gene: TRBD1
CDR3 length: 14
J gene: TRBJ2-2
clone size: .
V gene: TRBV30
CDR3 protein: CAWETGDLAGELFF
CDR3 DNA: TGTGCCTGGGAGACAGGGGACTTGGCCGGGGAGCTGTTTTTT

D gene: .
CDR3 length: 13
J gene: TRBJ2-7
clone size: .
V gene: TRBV12-3/TRBV12-4
CDR3 protein: CASSLGQGYEQYF
CDR3 DNA: TGTGCCAGCAGTTTAGGGCAGGGCTACGAGCAGTACTTC

D gene: TRBD2
CDR3 length: 14
J gene: TRBJ2-1
clone size: .
V gene: TRBV18
CDR3 protein: CASSPGLEVGEQFF
CDR3 DNA: TGTGCCAGCTCGCCAGGACTAGAGGTGGGTGAGCAGTTCTTC

D gene: TRBD1
CDR3 length: 15
J gene: TRBJ1-1
clone size: .
V gene: TRBV2
CDR3 protein: CASSDWTGGGTEAFF
CDR3 DNA: TGTGCCAGCAGCGACTGGACAGGGGGTGGCACTGAAGCTTTCTTT

D gene: TRBD1
CDR3 length: 16
J gene: TRBJ2-1
clone size: .
V gene: TRBV2
CDR3 protein: CASSEARGTGGNEQFF
CDR3 DNA: TGTGCCAGCAGTGAAGCGCGTGGGACAGGGGGCAATGAGCAGTTCTTC

D gene: .
CDR3 length: 15
J gene: TRBJ1-3
clone size: once
V gene: TRBV6-1
CDR3 protein: CASSEFDRLGNTIYF
CDR3 DNA: TGTGCCAGCAGTGAATTCGACAGGCTGGGAAACACCATATATTTT

D gene: .
CDR3 length: 14
J gene: TRBJ2-5
clone size: .
V gene: TRBV4-1
CDR3 protein: CASSQAPGQETQYF
CDR3 DNA: TGCGCCAGCAGCCAAGCTCCGGGCCAAGAGACCCAGTACTTC